The 6 T cell receptor beta chains reported below all come from one sample, sequenced in a study of blood T cell repertoires in COVID-19. Profiling relied on immunoSEQ multiplex PCR, and the TCRdb table lists in-frame clones only, not all of them. Among more than 100,000 clones listed, 82% were seen once. The specimen sequenced was peripheral blood. These receptors all come from a woman between 70 and 85 years old with acute or convalescent COVID-19.

V gene TRBV11-2 combines with J gene TRBJ2-7, with 10 bases identical to TRBD1. The CDR3 spans 19 residues. In germline, CDR1 is SGHAT, CDR2 FQNNGV. J lost 2 bases, V lost 4 bases, and 17 bases had no gene match. The CDR3 region is CASSSIRILGQGYPYEQYF. For the CDR3, the DNA is TGTGCCAGCAGCTCGATTAGGATCTTGGGACAGGGGTACCCCTACGAGCAGTACTTC.

This chain uses TRBV29-1 with TRBJ1-1; 12 nucleotides match TRBD1. This CDR3 region has 14 residues. CDR1 and CDR2 (germline): SQVTM, ANQGSEA. J was trimmed by 4 bases and V by 7 bases; bases with no gene match: 7. The DNA of the CDR3 is TGCAGCGCCGGGACAGGGGGCAGGAGCACTGAAGCTTTCTTT. It codes for CSAGTGGRSTEAFF.

V gene TRBV14 combines with J gene TRBJ2-5; D ambiguous. Trimming removed 2 bases from V and 1 base from J, with 5 bases in between. Germline CDR1 reads SGHDN; CDR2 reads FVKESK. This CDR3 has 13 amino acids. Here the CDR3 reads CASSQFSQETQYF. The CDR3 nucleotides read TGTGCCAGCAGCCAATTCAGCCAAGAGACCCAGTACTTC. The full variable domain, in which reference TRBV14 and TRBJ2-5 provide the parts outside the CDR3, is EAGVTQFPSHSVIEKGQTVTLRCDPISGHDNLYWYRRVMGKEIKFLLHFVKESKQDESGMPNNRFLAERTGGTYSTLKVQPAELEDSGVYFCASSQFSQETQYFGPGTRLLVL.

This clone was seen a handful of times. Other DNA sequences from this sample encode an identical CDR3 as well. This chain connects TRBV12-3 or TRBV12-4 to TRBJ1-2, with D unresolved. The CDR3 is 12 residues long. Trimming removed 0 bases from V and 5 bases from J, with 4 bases in between. The CDR3 sequence is CASSLALYGYTF. CDR3 nucleotide sequence: TGTGCCAGCAGTTTAGCGCTATATGGCTACACCTTC.

The chain has TRBV11-2 and TRBJ1-1; D might be TRBD1 (6 bases). CDR3 size: 14 residues. Trimming took 5 bases from V and 4 from J, leaving 14 bases between them. Germline CDR1 and CDR2: SGHAT and FQNNGV. CDR3 nucleotides: TGTGCCAGCAGCCCGCTGCAGGGGAGCACTGAAGCTTTCTTT. Protein sequence: CASSPLQGSTEAFF. Based on the CDR3 plus reference TRBV11-2 and TRBJ1-1, the full variable domain is EAGVAQSPRYKIIEKRQSVAFWCNPISGHATLYWYQQILGQGPKLLIQFQNNGVVDDSQLPKDRFSAERLKGVDSTLKIQPAKLEDSAVYLCASSPLQGSTEAFFGQGTRLTVV.

This clone was detected only a few times. V is TRBV5-5 and J is TRBJ2-2, with 12 positions matching TRBD1. Trimming removed 4 bases from V and 2 bases from J; junction bases left unmatched: 3. CDR3 length: 16 residues. Germline V gene data show CDR1 as SGHKS and CDR2 as YYEKEE (reference sequence). The DNA of the CDR3 is TGTGCCAGCAGCAAGGGACAGGGGGCTAACACCGGGGAGCTGTTTTTT. Protein sequence: CASSKGQGANTGELFF. The whole variable domain, remainder taken from reference TRBV5-5 and TRBJ2-2, is DAGVTQSPTHLIKTRGQQVTLRCSPISGHKSVSWYQQVLGQGPQFIFQYYEKEERGRGNFPDRFSARQFPNYSSELNVNALLLGDSALYLCASSKGQGANTGELFFGEGSRLTVL.